The sequence of this T cell receptor (beta chain) was determined in a study of cytomegalovirus exposure and HLA in healthy donors. With 60 Vbeta and 13 Jbeta primers, the PCR was carried out. Profiled with immunoSEQ multiplex PCR; TCRdb holds only in-frame clones, not every one. The sample holds approximately 150,000 clones. This TCR came from a middle-aged woman in good health and CMV-seronegative. The sample comprised PBMCs.

The CDR3 sequence: CASSDRDRGNTEAFF. DNA of the CDR3: TGTGCCAGCAGTGACCGGGACAGGGGTAACACTGAAGCTTTCTTT. The chain combines TRBV27 with TRBJ1-1, with 10 bases fitting TRBD1. The length of the CDR3 is 15 residues. Unmatched junction bases numbered 5, after V lost 5 bases and J lost 2 bases. Per the germline V gene, CDR1 is MNHEY and CDR2 is SMNVEV (reference sequence).